Shown below are 26 T cell receptor beta chains from a single sample sequenced in a study of blood T cell repertoires in COVID-19. Produced via immunoSEQ multiplex PCR; TCRdb's table is partial and in-frame only. The table records about 150,000 clones, approximately 83% of them present only once. The sequencing input was peripheral blood. These receptors originate from a man between 65 and 79 years old with active or convalescent COVID-19.

The rearrangement joins TRBV6-2 or TRBV6-3 to TRBJ2-7; 13 nucleotides match TRBD2. The CDR3 extends over 16 amino acids. Looked up from germline, CDR1 is MNHEY and CDR2 is SVGEGT. V shed 6 bases, J shed 2 bases, and the junction held 7 bases outside the gene matches. CDR3 sequence reads: CASSARLAGGPYEQYF. Here the CDR3 DNA reads TGTGCCAGCAGCGCCCGACTAGCGGGAGGCCCCTACGAGCAGTACTTC.

This clone was seen once. The gene calls are TRBV4-1 and TRBJ1-3, with D unresolved. With 0 bases removed from V and 0 bases from J, the gap between germline ends came to 18 bases. The CDR3 totals 19 residues. The germline gives CDR1 MGHRA, CDR2 YSYEKL. CDR3 sequence (DNA): TGCGCCAGCAGCCAAGAACCCCCCCGACTGCGCTCCTCTGGAAACACCATATATTTT. Residues: CASSQEPPRLRSSGNTIYF.

The chain links TRBV14 to TRBJ1-4; possible D gene TRBD1, 5 bases. Germline CDR1 is SGHDN and CDR2 is FVKESK. The CDR3 runs to 16 residues. V dropped 3 bases and J dropped 7 bases, with 18 bases sitting between them. DNA of the CDR3: TGTGCCAGCAGCCACACGGGGGGATCGAGCGGTGAAAAACTGTTTTTT. Translated: CASSHTGGSSGEKLFF.

The chain joins TRBV3-1 (or the pseudogene TRBV3-2) to TRBJ2-1; 7 nucleotides match TRBD2. This CDR3 has 14 amino acids. V lost 0 bases and J lost 9; bases outside the gene matches: 5. Germline CDR1 is LGHDT and CDR2 is YNNKEL (reference sequence). CDR3 DNA sequence: TGTGCCAGCAGCCAAGAAGCCACGGGGGGTGAGCAGTTCTTC. Protein sequence: CASSQEATGGEQFF.

The gene calls are TRBV18 and TRBJ1-1; the match to TRBD1 covers 7 bases. The J segment lost 1 base and the V segment lost 3 bases, leaving 5 bases of the junction unmatched. Germline V gives CDR1 KGHSH, CDR2 LQKENI. The CDR3 loop spans 15 amino acids. CDR3 sequence reads: CASSPVTGANTEAFF. Written as DNA, the CDR3 is TGTGCCAGCTCACCTGTAACAGGGGCGAACACTGAAGCTTTCTTT.

This rearrangement joins TRBV18 to TRBJ1-1, with D maybe TRBD1 (6 bases). The CDR3 runs to 15 residues. In germline, CDR1 is KGHSH, CDR2 LQKENI. The V and J ends lost 3 bases and 3 bases respectively, with 14 bases between them. In nucleotides, the CDR3 is TGTGCCAGCTCACCTCAACGGGGGGCGGACACTGAAGCTTTCTTT. This codes for CASSPQRGADTEAFF.

The chain employs TRBV7-2 and TRBJ2-1; 12 bases agree with TRBD2. CDR3 length: 17 amino acids. V trimming: 2 bases; J trimming: 4 bases; junction bases outside the gene matches: 6. Germline V gene data show CDR1 as SGHTA and CDR2 as FQGNSA. CDR3 nucleotide sequence: TGTGCCAGCAGCTTAAAGACTAGCGGGGGTTTATACAATGAGCAGTTCTTC. This codes for CASSLKTSGGLYNEQFF.

The V and J genes are TRBV6-2 or TRBV6-3 and TRBJ2-4; TRBD1 matches 7 bases. Germline CDR1 and CDR2: MNHEY and SVGEGT. The CDR3 is 16 amino acids. V was clipped by 2 bases and J by 2 bases; unmatched bases: 6. The CDR3 region is CASSYVTGATKNIQYF. In DNA, the CDR3 is TGTGCCAGCAGTTACGTCACAGGGGCAACCAAAAACATTCAGTACTTC.

This chain joins TRBV28 and TRBJ1-2; D is perhaps TRBD1 (5 bases). V was clipped by 7 bases and J by 4 bases, with 10 bases between them. CDR1 MDHEN and CDR2 SYDVKM come from the germline V gene. This CDR3 is 12 amino acids long. CDR3 sequence reads: CASTSDSYGYTF. The CDR3 nucleotides read TGTGCCAGCACTTCAGACAGCTATGGCTACACCTTC.

The V call is TRBV19, the J call TRBJ1-6; TRBD1 matches at 9 bases. The CDR3 is 15 residues long. After removal of 10 bases from V and 9 bases from J, the junction contained 13 bases not matched to a gene. Germline V lookup: CDR1 LNHDA, CDR2 SQIVND (reference sequence). In DNA, the CDR3 is TGTGCCACCTCGCCGGAGGGGACAGGGATTTCACCCCTCCACTTT. Translated: CATSPEGTGISPLHF.

The chain employs TRBV7-3 and TRBJ2-1; 8 positions agree with TRBD2. The ends lost 1 base at V and 9 bases at J; junction bases unmatched: 11. The CDR3 has 16 residues. The V gene's germline CDR1 is SGHTA and CDR2 FQGTGA. CDR3 region: CASSLIPGLGWGEQFF. Here the CDR3 DNA reads TGTGCCAGCAGCTTAATCCCGGGACTAGGTTGGGGTGAGCAGTTCTTC.

The chain combines TRBV18 with TRBJ1-2; no clear D. The CDR3 has 13 amino acids. Germline CDR1 KGHSH, CDR2 LQKENI. V lost 3 bases and J lost 3, with 8 bases in between. In nucleotides, the CDR3 is TGTGCCAGCTCACCGGGCAGTCACTATGGCTACACCTTC. This encodes CASSPGSHYGYTF.

The CDR3, as DNA: TGTGCCAGCAGTTACCTGTGGACTCAGGGGGGCTACACCTTC. The encoded protein is CASSYLWTQGGYTF. J is TRBJ1-2 and V is TRBV6-5; the D gene is possibly TRBD1 (6 bases). The CDR3 sequence is 14 residues long. With 2 bases removed from V and 8 bases from J, the gap between germline ends came to 15 bases. CDR1 is MNHEY, CDR2 SVGAGI, per germline.

The chain uses TRBV27 and TRBJ1-6, with 7 bases matching TRBD1. From germline, CDR1 is MNHEY and CDR2 SMNVEV (reference sequence). The CDR3 extends over 14 amino acids. After removal of 6 bases from V and 5 bases from J, the junction contained 4 bases not matched to a gene. CDR3 region: CASRWTGDNSPLHF. For the CDR3, the DNA is TGTGCCAGCAGGTGGACAGGAGATAATTCACCCCTCCACTTT.

The chain links TRBV7-2 to TRBJ2-5, with a possible D match to TRBD2 (6 bases). CDR1 and CDR2 (germline): SGHTA, FQGNSA. V gave up 10 bases and J gave up 1 base, with 16 bases separating them. The CDR3 has 14 amino acids. The CDR3 here is CATTNRGSQETQYF. CDR3 in DNA: TGTGCCACTACGAACCGGGGGTCCCAAGAGACCCAGTACTTC.

The chain couples TRBV7-2 to TRBJ2-2; tentative D call: TRBD2 (6 bases). This CDR3 is 17 amino acids long. The germline V and J ends were trimmed by 5 bases and 6 bases, with 22 bases remaining between them. The germline V gene encodes CDR1 SGHTA and CDR2 FQGNSA. CDR3 loop: CASSQQGGAAVSGELFF. The CDR3 nucleotides read TGTGCCAGCAGCCAGCAGGGCGGGGCGGCGGTCTCCGGGGAGCTGTTTTTT.

The V and J genes are TRBV7-3 and TRBJ2-7; a possible D gene is TRBD2 (5 bases). Germline V CDR1 and CDR2: SGHTA, FQGTGA. Trimming took off 4 bases at V and 5 bases at J, with 12 bases between the two ends. The CDR3 totals 13 residues. In nucleotides, the CDR3 is TGTGCCAGCAGCTCGTCGGGGAAGCACGAGCAGTACTTC. This translates into CASSSSGKHEQYF.

V is TRBV7-9 and J is TRBJ2-7; 8 nucleotides agree with TRBD1. Germline CDR1 SEHNR, CDR2 FQNEAQ (reference sequence). V trimming: 5 bases; J trimming: 6 bases; junction bases outside the gene matches: 12. There are 15 residues in the CDR3. The CDR3 loop reads CASSPYQGAMGEQYF. For the CDR3, the DNA is TGTGCCAGCAGCCCCTACCAGGGGGCTATGGGCGAGCAGTACTTC. Based on the CDR3 plus reference TRBV7-9 and TRBJ2-7, the full variable domain is DTGVSQNPRHKITKRGQNVTFRCDPISEHNRLYWYRQTLGQGPEFLTYFQNEAQLEKSRLLSDRFSAERPKGSFSTLEIQRTEQGDSAMYLCASSPYQGAMGEQYFGPGTRLTVT.

This clone was detected a few times. This CDR3 reads CASSLGLAGVTGELFF. The CDR3 DNA follows: TGTGCCAGCAGCTTAGGACTAGCGGGAGTAACCGGGGAGCTGTTTTTT. The rearrangement uses TRBV7-9 and TRBJ2-2, with 12 bases identical to TRBD2. The CDR3 contains 16 residues. V was pared by 1 base and J by 5 bases, with 2 bases of the junction left unmatched. Germline V gene sequence: CDR1 SEHNR, CDR2 FQNEAQ (reference sequence). The variable domain in full, completed from reference TRBV7-9 and TRBJ2-2, reads DTGVSQNPRHKITKRGQNVTFRCDPISEHNRLYWYRQTLGQGPEFLTYFQNEAQLEKSRLLSDRFSAERPKGSFSTLEIQRTEQGDSAMYLCASSLGLAGVTGELFFGEGSRLTVL.

J is TRBJ2-5 and V is TRBV9; TRBD1 aligns across 9 bases. After removal of 3 bases from V and 4 bases from J, the junction contained 4 bases not matched to a gene. Looked up from germline, CDR1 is SGDLS and CDR2 is YYNGEE. This CDR3 comprises 14 residues. CDR3 region: CASSDDRGGETQYF. The CDR3 DNA sequence: TGTGCCAGCAGCGACGACAGGGGGGGAGAGACCCAGTACTTC.

This clone has only a few counts. The genes are TRBV25-1 and TRBJ1-5; D is possibly TRBD1 (5 bases). There are 15 residues in the CDR3. Germline lookup yields CDR1 MGHDK and CDR2 SYGVNS. V shed 2 bases and J shed 0 bases, with 8 bases lying between them. CDR3 in DNA: TGTGCCAGCAGTGAACAGGGTCATAGCAATCAGCCCCAGCATTTT. As protein: CASSEQGHSNQPQHF.

The CDR3 sequence is CASGPGQGGVGNEQFF. DNA of the CDR3: TGTGCTAGTGGTCCCGGACAGGGGGGTGTAGGGAATGAGCAGTTCTTC. The genes are TRBV12-5 and TRBJ2-1, with 10 bases that match TRBD1. The CDR3 sequence is 16 residues long. J was trimmed by 7 bases and V by 5 bases; bases with no gene match: 11. The germline gives CDR1 LGHNT, CDR2 FRNRAP.

In this sample, this clone turned up a few times. V and J are TRBV7-9 and TRBJ1-1; D ambiguous. From germline, CDR1 is SEHNR and CDR2 FQNEAQ (reference sequence). The CDR3 loop spans 12 amino acids. V gave up 6 bases and J gave up 4 bases, with 9 bases separating them. The CDR3 nucleotides are TGTGCCAGCAGGGCAGGCCTCACTGAAGCTTTCTTT. Translation gives CASRAGLTEAFF.

The rearrangement uses TRBV6-5 and TRBJ2-1, with 7 bases matching TRBD1. The germline gives CDR1 MNHEY, CDR2 SVGAGI. The trim removed 5 bases at V and 5 bases at J, leaving 9 bases unmatched. This CDR3 spans 15 amino acids. The CDR3 nucleotides are TGTGCCAGCAGTAAACAGGGGCGACTTAACAATGAGCAGTTCTTC. This translates into CASSKQGRLNNEQFF.

This sequence joins TRBV5-1 and TRBJ2-1; TRBD2 matches at 8 bases. Germline V gives CDR1 SGHRS, CDR2 YFSETQ. V lost 0 bases, J lost 4 bases, and 3 bases stayed unmatched. This CDR3 is 15 amino acids long. The CDR3 spells CASSLALAAYNEQFF. The CDR3 bases are TGCGCCAGCAGCTTGGCACTAGCGGCTTACAATGAGCAGTTCTTC.

The V call is TRBV5-1, the J call TRBJ1-4, with 10 bases fitting TRBD1. Germline lookup yields CDR1 SGHRS and CDR2 YFSETQ. Trimming cost V 0 bases and J 8 bases; bases outside gene matches: 4. This CDR3 spans 15 amino acids. CDR3 amino acids: CASSLDQDRGEKLFF. For the CDR3, the DNA is TGCGCCAGCAGCTTGGATCAGGACAGGGGGGAAAAACTGTTTTTT.